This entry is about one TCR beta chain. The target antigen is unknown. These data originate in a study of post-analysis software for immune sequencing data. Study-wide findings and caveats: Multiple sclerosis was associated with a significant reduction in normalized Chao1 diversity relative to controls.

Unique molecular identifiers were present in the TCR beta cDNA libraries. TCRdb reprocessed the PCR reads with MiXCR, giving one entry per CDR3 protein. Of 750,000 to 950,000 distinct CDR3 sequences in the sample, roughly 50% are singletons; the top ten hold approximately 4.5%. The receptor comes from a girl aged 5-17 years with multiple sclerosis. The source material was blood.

CDR3 in amino acids: CASSTGTATYEQYF. In nucleotides, the CDR3 is TGTGCCAGTTCAACCGGGACCGCAACCTACGAGCAGTACTTC. The gene calls are TRBV13 and TRBJ2-7, with D perhaps given as TRBD1 or TRBD2 (5 bases each). Germline V CDR1 and CDR2: PRHDT, FYEKMQ (reference sequence). This CDR3 has 14 residues. Trimming stripped 9 bases from V and 2 bases from J, with 17 bases between.